This T cell receptor beta chain is drawn from a study of shared clonotypes between healthy human individuals. Germline V gene lookup returns CDR1 MNHEY and CDR2 SMNVEV (reference sequence). V lost 3 bases, J lost 7 bases, and 7 bases lay in between. This CDR3 has 12 amino acids. In the authors' workflow: For the immunoSEQ data, sequences were junction-only without quality scores, so filtering differed. Profiled with immunoSEQ multiplex PCR; TCRdb holds only in-frame clones, not every one. That table is the source of V, J and clone size, and D and trimming were worked out from the DNA. The sample carries about 690,000 clones, roughly 91% recorded once.

The origin of this receptor is a man younger than 30 in good health. Some clones in this sample may be carry-over from other donors' samples. Sequencing was performed on memory CD8+ T cells from PBMCs. Specified subset: CD45RO+ cells pooled with CCR7-negative TemRA cells. J is TRBJ2-1 and V is TRBV27; D gene uncertain. This CDR3 is CASSFYQNEQFF. DNA of the CDR3: TGTGCCAGCAGTTTTTACCAGAATGAGCAGTTCTTC.